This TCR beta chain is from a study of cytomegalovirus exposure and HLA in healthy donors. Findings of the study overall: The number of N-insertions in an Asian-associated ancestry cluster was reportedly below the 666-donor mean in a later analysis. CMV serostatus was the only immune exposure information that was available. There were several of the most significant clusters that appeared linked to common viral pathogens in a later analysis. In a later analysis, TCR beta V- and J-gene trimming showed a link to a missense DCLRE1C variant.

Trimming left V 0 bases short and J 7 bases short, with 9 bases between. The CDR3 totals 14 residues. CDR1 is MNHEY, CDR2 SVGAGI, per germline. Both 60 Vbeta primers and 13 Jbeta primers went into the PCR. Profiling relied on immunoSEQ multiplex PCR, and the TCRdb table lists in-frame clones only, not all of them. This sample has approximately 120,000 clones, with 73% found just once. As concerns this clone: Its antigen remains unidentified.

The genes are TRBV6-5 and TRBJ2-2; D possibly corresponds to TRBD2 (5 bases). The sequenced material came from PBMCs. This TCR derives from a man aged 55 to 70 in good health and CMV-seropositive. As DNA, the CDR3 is TGTGCCAGCAGTTACTCGAGGGTGATCGGGGAGCTGTTTTTT. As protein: CASSYSRVIGELFF.